Below, 15 T cell receptor beta chains from the same sample are listed, as sequenced in a study of blood T cell repertoires in COVID-19. Some clones are missing from TCRdb's copy, which holds only in-frame ones; the method was immunoSEQ multiplex PCR. The table shows around 76,000 clones, with roughly 83% occurring only once. The specimen was peripheral blood. The receptor set was obtained from a man in his thirties or forties with COVID-19, enrolled during active disease.

The rearrangement uses TRBV19 and TRBJ2-5; 12 bases map to TRBD2. This CDR3 comprises 15 residues. The V segment lost 5 bases and the J segment 3 bases; nucleotides outside the gene matches: 4. Germline lookup yields CDR1 LNHDA and CDR2 SQIVND (reference sequence). The CDR3 is CASSGTSGRKETQYF. As DNA, the CDR3 is TGTGCCAGTAGTGGAACTAGCGGGAGGAAAGAGACCCAGTACTTC.

The chain carries TRBV7-2 and TRBJ2-7; TRBD1 aligns across 7 bases. The CDR3 extends over 13 amino acids. V lost 1 base and J lost 13; bases outside the gene matches: 10. The germline gives CDR1 SGHTA, CDR2 FQGNSA. The CDR3 DNA reads as TGTGCCAGCAGCTTAGACTTCGACAGGGTCCACTACTTC. It encodes CASSLDFDRVHYF.

The chain has TRBV27 and TRBJ2-7; TRBD2 matches at 10 bases. The germline gives CDR1 MNHEY, CDR2 SMNVEV (reference sequence). CDR3 length: 15 amino acids. V lost 3 bases to trimming and J lost 3 bases; unmatched junction nucleotides: 5. The CDR3 DNA reads TGTGCCAGCAGTTTCTCTAGCGGGAGTTTCTACGAGCAGTACTTC. It codes for CASSFSSGSFYEQYF.

The genes are TRBV7-9 and TRBJ2-1, with TRBD2 identical over 9 bases. Germline V lookup: CDR1 SEHNR, CDR2 FQNEAQ (reference sequence). This CDR3 is 15 amino acids long. Germline trimming cut 2 bases from V and 4 bases from J; bases unmatched to any gene: 3. The CDR3 sequence: CASSLRLAGYNEQFF. CDR3 sequence (DNA): TGTGCCAGCAGCTTAAGGCTAGCGGGATACAATGAGCAGTTCTTC.

This clone was seen just once. The rearrangement links TRBV6-5 to TRBJ1-4; perhaps TRBD1 as D (5 bases). The CDR3 contains 16 residues. From germline, CDR1 is MNHEY and CDR2 SVGAGI. Trimming removed 4 bases from V and 5 bases from J, with 17 bases in between. CDR3 residues: CASSFKIGQGNEKLFF. DNA of the CDR3: TGTGCCAGCAGTTTTAAGATCGGGCAGGGAAATGAAAAACTGTTTTTT.

In this sample, this clone turned up a few times. This chain uses TRBV27 with TRBJ2-5; weak D call: TRBD2 (5 bases). This CDR3 contains 15 residues. V was shortened by 2 bases and J by 0 bases, with 10 bases between the two germline ends. Germline V gene sequence: CDR1 MNHEY, CDR2 SMNVEV (reference sequence). Here the CDR3 reads CASSLSAGHQETQYF. In nucleotides, the CDR3 is TGTGCCAGCAGTTTAAGCGCGGGTCACCAAGAGACCCAGTACTTC.

Points on this clone: The conserved phenylalanine or tryptophan is not found at the CDR3 terminus, so this likely reflects a read error. The DNA is omitted, as the CDR3 cannot be located on it reliably, and the CDR3 follows TCRdb's listing. The chain uses TRBV5-1 and TRBJ1-4; no check of the table's D call, TRBD1, against the DNA was made. The germline V gene has CDR1 SGHRS and CDR2 YFSETQ. The CDR3 is 10 amino acids long, termini counted. The CDR3 sequence: CASTEYRPSV.

The V gene is TRBV6-2 or TRBV6-3, the J gene TRBJ2-7; 11 bases agree with TRBD2. The J segment lost 9 bases and the V segment lost 0 bases, leaving 7 bases of the junction unmatched. This CDR3 is 15 amino acids long. Germline-derived CDR1 and CDR2 are MNHEY and SVGEGT. CDR3 sequence reads: CASSYSETSGTGQYF. The CDR3 region has the DNA TGTGCCAGCAGTTACTCGGAGACTAGCGGGACGGGGCAGTACTTC.

The V call is TRBV28, the J call TRBJ2-7; weak D call: TRBD1 (6 bases). The germline V gene has CDR1 MDHEN and CDR2 SYDVKM. V lost 6 bases to trimming and J lost 6 bases, with 42 bases between them. The CDR3 spans 22 residues. The CDR3 sequence is CASSPLTSLRDKEPNRFSEQYF. DNA of the CDR3: TGTGCCAGCAGCCCACTAACCAGCCTCCGGGACAAGGAACCCAATAGGTTTTCCGAGCAGTACTTC.

V usage is TRBV2 and J usage is TRBJ1-1; 7 nucleotides match TRBD1. This CDR3 is built from 14 residues. CDR1 is SNHLY and CDR2 is FYNNEI in the germline V gene. Trimming cost V 3 bases and J 5 bases; bases outside gene matches: 6. The CDR3 protein is CASSERQGRTEAFF. The CDR3 DNA reads TGTGCCAGCAGTGAGAGACAGGGTAGGACTGAAGCTTTCTTT.

This chain uses TRBV2 with TRBJ2-2; TRBD2 is a possible D gene (5 bases). Trimming cost V 0 bases and J 4 bases, with 9 bases left between them. Germline loops: CDR1 SNHLY, CDR2 FYNNEI. This CDR3 spans 15 amino acids. CDR3: CASSEAIGSTGELFF. The CDR3 nucleotides read TGTGCCAGCAGTGAAGCTATAGGGAGCACCGGGGAGCTGTTTTTT.

This clone was picked up a small number of times. This chain joins TRBV10-3 and TRBJ2-7; 9 nucleotides line up with TRBD2. This CDR3 is 14 amino acids long. The V segment lost 2 bases and the J segment 3 bases; nucleotides outside the gene matches: 2. Germline values: CDR1 ENHRY, CDR2 SYGVKD. CDR3 sequence reads: CAISERREGYEQYF. The CDR3 nucleotides read TGTGCCATCAGTGAGAGGCGGGAGGGCTACGAGCAGTACTTC.

This clone was seen once. This chain uses TRBV5-1 with TRBJ2-1; D unclear. The CDR3 runs 11 residues. V was shortened by 3 bases and J by 10 bases, with 8 bases between the two germline ends. Germline V lookup: CDR1 SGHRS, CDR2 YFSETQ. The CDR3 region is CASSSRWEQFF. The CDR3 DNA is TGCGCCAGCAGCTCGAGATGGGAGCAGTTCTTC. Full variable domain (missing parts from reference TRBV5-1 and TRBJ2-1): KAGVTQTPRYLIKTRGQQVTLSCSPISGHRSVSWYQQTPGQGLQFLFEYFSETQRNKGNFPGRFSGRQFSNSRSEMNVSTLELGDSALYLCASSSRWEQFFGPGTRLTVL.

This clone has only one observation. This sequence joins TRBV15 and TRBJ1-1; D might be TRBD1 (5 bases). This CDR3 spans 16 amino acids. V was pared by 0 bases and J by 5 bases, with 16 bases between. The germline V gene has CDR1 LNHNV and CDR2 YYDKDF (reference sequence). The CDR3, as DNA: TGTGCCACCAGCAGAGATGGCGGCAGGGTAGGAACTGAAGCTTTCTTT. Translation: CATSRDGGRVGTEAFF. Drawing the rest from reference TRBV15 and TRBJ1-1, the complete variable domain is DAMVIQNPRYQVTQFGKPVTLSCSQTLNHNVMYWYQQKSSQAPKLLFHYYDKDFNNEADTPDNFQSRRPNTSFCFLDIRSPGLGDTAMYLCATSRDGGRVGTEAFFGQGTRLTVV.

Within the sample, this clone is medium-sized. This sequence joins TRBV6-4 and TRBJ2-3, with TRBD2 identical over 7 bases. This CDR3 has 15 amino acids. J lost 1 base, V lost 0 bases, and 1 base had no gene match. Germline V CDR1 and CDR2: MRHNA, SNTAGT. The CDR3 DNA follows: TGTGCCAGCAGTGACTCGGGAGGGGGCACAGATACGCAGTATTTT. It codes for CASSDSGGGTDTQYF.